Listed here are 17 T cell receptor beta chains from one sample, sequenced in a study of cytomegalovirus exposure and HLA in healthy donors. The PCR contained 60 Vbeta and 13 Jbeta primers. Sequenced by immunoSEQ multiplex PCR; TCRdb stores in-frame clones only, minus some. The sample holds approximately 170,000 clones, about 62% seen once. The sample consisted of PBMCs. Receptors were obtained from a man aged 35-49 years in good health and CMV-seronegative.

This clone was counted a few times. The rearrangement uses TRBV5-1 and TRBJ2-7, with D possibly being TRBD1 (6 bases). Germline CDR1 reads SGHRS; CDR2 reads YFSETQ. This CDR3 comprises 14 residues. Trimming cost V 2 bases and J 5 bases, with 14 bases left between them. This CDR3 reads CASSFRDKLNEQYF. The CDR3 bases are TGCGCCAGCAGCTTCCGGGACAAGTTGAACGAGCAGTACTTC. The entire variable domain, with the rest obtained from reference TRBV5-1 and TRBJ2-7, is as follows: KAGVTQTPRYLIKTRGQQVTLSCSPISGHRSVSWYQQTPGQGLQFLFEYFSETQRNKGNFPGRFSGRQFSNSRSEMNVSTLELGDSALYLCASSFRDKLNEQYFGPGTRLTVT.

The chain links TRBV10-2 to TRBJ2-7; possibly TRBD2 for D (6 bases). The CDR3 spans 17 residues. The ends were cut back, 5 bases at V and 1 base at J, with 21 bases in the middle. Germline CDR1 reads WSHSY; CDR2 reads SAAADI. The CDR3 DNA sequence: TGCGCCAGCAGTAGCCCCCCCGAGCGGGCCCCGTCCTACGAGCAGTACTTC. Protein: CASSSPPERAPSYEQYF.

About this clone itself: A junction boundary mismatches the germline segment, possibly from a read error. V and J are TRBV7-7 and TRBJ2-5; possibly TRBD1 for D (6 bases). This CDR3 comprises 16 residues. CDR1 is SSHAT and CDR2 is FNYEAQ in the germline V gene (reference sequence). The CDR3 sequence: CASSSLPGQGWETQYF. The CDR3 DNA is TGTGCTAGCAGCTCTCTTCCGGGACAAGGGTGGGAGACCCAGTACTTC.

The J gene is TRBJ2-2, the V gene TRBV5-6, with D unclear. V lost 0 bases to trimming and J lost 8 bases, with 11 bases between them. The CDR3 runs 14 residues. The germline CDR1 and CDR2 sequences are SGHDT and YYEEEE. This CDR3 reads CASSLGVFRGELFF. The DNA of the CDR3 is TGTGCCAGCAGCTTGGGAGTCTTTAGAGGGGAGCTGTTTTTT.

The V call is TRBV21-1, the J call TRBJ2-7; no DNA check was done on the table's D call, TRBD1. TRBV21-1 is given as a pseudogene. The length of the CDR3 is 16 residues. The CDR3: CASSKPRQGGTYEQYF. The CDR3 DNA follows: TGTGCCAGCAGCAAACCCCGACAGGGTGGTACCTACGAGCAGTACTTC.

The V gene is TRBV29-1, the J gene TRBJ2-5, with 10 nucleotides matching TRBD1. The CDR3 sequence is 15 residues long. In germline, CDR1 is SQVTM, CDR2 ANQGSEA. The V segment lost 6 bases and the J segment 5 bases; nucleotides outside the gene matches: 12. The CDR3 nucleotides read TGCAGCGTCCGCCCGTTGACAGGGGGCGGCGAGACCCAGTACTTC. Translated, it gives CSVRPLTGGGETQYF.

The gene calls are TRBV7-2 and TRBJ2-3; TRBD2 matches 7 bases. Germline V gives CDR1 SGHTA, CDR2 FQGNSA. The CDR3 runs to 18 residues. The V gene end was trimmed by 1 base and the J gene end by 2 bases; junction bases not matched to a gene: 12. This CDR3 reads CASSLEDWGEGYTDTQYF. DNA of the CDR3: TGTGCCAGCAGCTTAGAGGATTGGGGGGAGGGCTACACAGATACGCAGTATTTT. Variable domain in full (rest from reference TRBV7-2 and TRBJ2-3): GAGVSQSPSNKVTEKGKDVELRCDPISGHTALYWYRQSLGQGLEFLIYFQGNSAPDKSGLPSDRFSAERTGGSVSTLTIQRTQQEDSAVYLCASSLEDWGEGYTDTQYFGPGTRLTVL.

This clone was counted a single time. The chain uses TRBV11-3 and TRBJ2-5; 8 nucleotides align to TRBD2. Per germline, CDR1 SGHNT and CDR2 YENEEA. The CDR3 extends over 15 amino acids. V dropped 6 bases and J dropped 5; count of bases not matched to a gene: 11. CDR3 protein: CASSQNGRAGETQYF. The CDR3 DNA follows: TGTGCCAGCAGTCAAAACGGGAGGGCGGGGGAGACCCAGTACTTC.

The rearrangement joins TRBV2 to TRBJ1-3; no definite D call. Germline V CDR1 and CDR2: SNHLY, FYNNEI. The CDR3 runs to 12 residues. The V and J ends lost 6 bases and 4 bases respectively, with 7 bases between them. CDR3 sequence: CASRSRGNTIYF. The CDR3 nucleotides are TGTGCCAGCAGATCCCGGGGAAACACCATATATTTT.

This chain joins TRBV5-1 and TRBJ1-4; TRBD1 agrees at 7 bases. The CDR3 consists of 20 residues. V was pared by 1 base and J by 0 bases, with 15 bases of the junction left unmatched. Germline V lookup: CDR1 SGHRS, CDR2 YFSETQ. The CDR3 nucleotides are TGCGCCAGCAGCTTGCGGAGCTATCCGGGACAGCAAGCAACTAATGAAAAACTGTTTTTT. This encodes CASSLRSYPGQQATNEKLFF.

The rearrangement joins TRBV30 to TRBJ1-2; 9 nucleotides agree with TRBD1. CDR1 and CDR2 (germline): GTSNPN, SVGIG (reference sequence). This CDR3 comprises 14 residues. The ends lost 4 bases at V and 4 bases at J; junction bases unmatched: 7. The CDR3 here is CAWTTGQGTYGYTF. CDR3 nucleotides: TGTGCCTGGACTACGGGACAGGGAACCTATGGCTACACCTTC. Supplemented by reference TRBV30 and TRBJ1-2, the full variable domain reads SQTIHQWPATLVQPVGSPLSLECTVEGTSNPNLYWYRQAAGRGLQLLFYSVGIGQISSEVPQNLSASRPQDRQFILSSKKLLLSDSGFYLCAWTTGQGTYGYTFGSGTRLTVV.

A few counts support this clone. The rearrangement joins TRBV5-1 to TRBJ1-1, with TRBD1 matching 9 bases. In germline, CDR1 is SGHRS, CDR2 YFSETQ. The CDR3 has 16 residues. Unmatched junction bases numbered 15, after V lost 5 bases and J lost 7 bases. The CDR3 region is CASSPGTGTRGGEAFF. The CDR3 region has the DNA TGCGCCAGCAGTCCCGGGACAGGGACTCGAGGGGGTGAAGCTTTCTTT.

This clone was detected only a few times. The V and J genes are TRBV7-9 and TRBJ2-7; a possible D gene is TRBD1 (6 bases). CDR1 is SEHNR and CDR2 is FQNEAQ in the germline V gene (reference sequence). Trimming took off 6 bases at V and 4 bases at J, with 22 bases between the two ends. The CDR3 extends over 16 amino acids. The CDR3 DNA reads TGTGCCAGCAGTCTCGTGGGGGCGTCTCCCGATTACGAGCAGTACTTC. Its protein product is CASSLVGASPDYEQYF.

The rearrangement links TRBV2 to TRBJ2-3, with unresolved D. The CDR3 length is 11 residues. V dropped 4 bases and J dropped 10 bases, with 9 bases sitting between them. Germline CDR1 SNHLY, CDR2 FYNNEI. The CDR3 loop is CASSVGQAQYF. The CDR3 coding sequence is TGTGCCAGCAGTGTGGGCCAGGCGCAGTATTTT.

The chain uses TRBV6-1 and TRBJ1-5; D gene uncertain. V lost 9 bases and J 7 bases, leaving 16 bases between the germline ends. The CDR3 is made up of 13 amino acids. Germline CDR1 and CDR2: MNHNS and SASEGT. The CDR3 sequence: CASTTEGRQPQHF. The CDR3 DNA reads TGTGCCAGTACCACCGAGGGAAGACAGCCCCAGCATTTT.

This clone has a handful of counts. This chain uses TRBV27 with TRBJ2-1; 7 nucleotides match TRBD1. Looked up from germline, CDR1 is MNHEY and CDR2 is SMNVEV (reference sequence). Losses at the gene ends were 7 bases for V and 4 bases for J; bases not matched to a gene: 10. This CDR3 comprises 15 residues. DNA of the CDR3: TGTGCCAGCACCATTTTCCGGGACAGTTACAATGAGCAGTTCTTC. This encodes CASTIFRDSYNEQFF.

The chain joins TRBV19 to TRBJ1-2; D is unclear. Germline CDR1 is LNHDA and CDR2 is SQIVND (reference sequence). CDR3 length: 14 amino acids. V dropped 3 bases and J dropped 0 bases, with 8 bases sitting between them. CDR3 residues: CASSMGSSNYGYTF. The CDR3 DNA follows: TGTGCCAGTAGTATGGGCAGCTCTAACTATGGCTACACCTTC.